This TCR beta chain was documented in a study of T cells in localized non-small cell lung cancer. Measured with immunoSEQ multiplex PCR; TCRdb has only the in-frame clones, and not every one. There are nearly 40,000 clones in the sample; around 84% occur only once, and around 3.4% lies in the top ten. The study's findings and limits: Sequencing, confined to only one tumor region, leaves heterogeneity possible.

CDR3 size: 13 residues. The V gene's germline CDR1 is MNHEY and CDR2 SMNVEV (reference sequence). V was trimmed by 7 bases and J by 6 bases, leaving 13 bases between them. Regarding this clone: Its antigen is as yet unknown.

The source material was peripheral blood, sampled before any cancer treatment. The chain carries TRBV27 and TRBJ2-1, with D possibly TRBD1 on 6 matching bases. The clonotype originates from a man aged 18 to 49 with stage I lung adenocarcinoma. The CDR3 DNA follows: TGTGCCAGCATCAATAGAGGGGGCAATGAGCAGTTCTTC. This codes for CASINRGGNEQFF.